A single sample gave rise to the 29 T cell receptor beta chains below, sequenced in a study of Ad26.COV2.S vaccination and SARS-CoV-2 variants. The treatment is: around 19 received Ad26.COV2.S at low or high dose, single or two shots; 5 received placebo; per-sample allocation not given. Each sample was drawn 63 days after the first injection (of vaccine or placebo). This table comes from immunoSEQ multiplex PCR, and its TCRdb copy is limited to in-frame clones, with some not included. Of 400,000 to 450,000 clones listed, around 90% are singletons. The sequences come from peripheral blood, collected in a trial of Ad26.COV2.S vaccine versus placebo. Receptors were obtained from a person between 18 and 59 years old who received the Ad26.COV2.S COVID-19 vaccine or a placebo.

Turning to this clone: Within the sample, other DNA sequences also encode this same CDR3. The chain joins TRBV28 to TRBJ2-7, with D unresolved. This CDR3 comprises 12 residues. The ends were cut back, 3 bases at V and 4 bases at J, with 7 bases in the middle. Per germline, CDR1 MDHEN and CDR2 SYDVKM. CDR3 loop: CASSFQNYEQYF. The CDR3 nucleotides read TGTGCCAGCAGTTTTCAGAATTACGAGCAGTACTTC.

The chain employs TRBV5-4 and TRBJ2-1; 10 nucleotides align to TRBD1. Trimming at V came to 2 bases and at J to 1 base, leaving 6 bases not matched to a gene. Germline V gives CDR1 SGHNT, CDR2 YYREEE (reference sequence). The CDR3 is 17 amino acids. For the CDR3, the DNA is TGTGCCAGCAGCTTAAAAAAGGGACAGGGGTCCTACAATGAGCAGTTCTTC. Translation: CASSLKKGQGSYNEQFF.

The CDR3 bases are TGTGCCACCAGTGATGGTAGCTCGAATGAGCAGTTCTTC. Protein product: CATSDGSSNEQFF. J is TRBJ2-1 and V is TRBV24-1; D unresolved. The CDR3 loop spans 13 amino acids. CDR1 and CDR2 from the germline V gene are KGHDR and SFDVKD. With 3 bases removed from V and 7 bases from J, the gap between germline ends came to 9 bases.

The genes are TRBV21-1 and TRBJ1-3; the DNA was not compared with TRBD1, the D call given in the table. TRBV21-1 corresponds to a pseudogene. The CDR3 has 15 amino acids. The CDR3, as DNA: TGTGCCAGCAGCAAATTAGGGGCCCCTGGAAACACCATATATTTT. Residues: CASSKLGAPGNTIYF.

V gene TRBV5-4 combines with J gene TRBJ2-1, with TRBD2 matching over 8 bases. Unmatched junction bases numbered 3, after V lost 4 bases and J lost 9 bases. CDR1 and CDR2 (germline): SGHNT, YYREEE (reference sequence). The CDR3 spans 12 residues. The CDR3 DNA follows: TGTGCCAGCAGCCACGGGACTAGTGAGCAGTTCTTC. Protein: CASSHGTSEQFF.

CDR3 sequence reads: CASTLQGFGGYTF. The CDR3 nucleotides are TGTGCCAGCACTCTACAGGGGTTTGGGGGCTACACCTTC. The chain is built from TRBV2 and TRBJ1-2, with TRBD1 matching over 7 bases. Looked up from germline, CDR1 is SNHLY and CDR2 is FYNNEI. The CDR3 totals 13 residues. V lost 7 bases, J lost 8 bases, and 10 bases stayed unmatched.

The CDR3 protein is CASSQTVFGTEAFF. DNA of the CDR3: TGTGCCAGCAGTCAGACCGTCTTTGGCACTGAAGCTTTCTTT. This chain connects TRBV27 to TRBJ1-1, with D unresolved. There are 14 residues in the CDR3. Trimming took off 5 bases at V and 4 bases at J, with 14 bases between the two ends. Germline V lookup: CDR1 MNHEY, CDR2 SMNVEV (reference sequence).

The chain employs TRBV7-9 and TRBJ1-1; 8 nucleotides agree with TRBD1. Unmatched junction bases numbered 12, after V lost 0 bases and J lost 3 bases. Germline V CDR1 and CDR2: SEHNR, FQNEAQ (reference sequence). This CDR3 comprises 18 residues. CDR3 bases: TGTGCCAGCAGCTTAGCGGCAGGGGGCTTGAGTGAGGACACTGAAGCTTTCTTT. It yields the protein CASSLAAGGLSEDTEAFF.

V gene TRBV28 combines with J gene TRBJ2-2; weak D call: TRBD2 (6 bases). V dropped 4 bases and J dropped 6 bases, with 15 bases sitting between them. This CDR3 is 15 amino acids long. CDR1 is MDHEN, CDR2 SYDVKM, per germline. The CDR3 is CASSSPWAGSGELFF. The DNA of the CDR3 is TGTGCCAGCAGTTCCCCTTGGGCGGGGTCCGGGGAGCTGTTTTTT.

This clone was recorded only once. The rearrangement links TRBV5-1 to TRBJ2-1; D remains unclear. Deletions cut 0 bases from V and 4 bases from J, with 8 bases between. Germline V lookup: CDR1 SGHRS, CDR2 YFSETQ. The CDR3 has 14 residues. The CDR3 DNA is TGCGCCAGCAGCTTGGTTGGAGAATACAATGAGCAGTTCTTC. Translating it yields CASSLVGEYNEQFF.

V and J are TRBV28 and TRBJ1-4, with unresolved D. The CDR3 is 15 amino acids. V shed 6 bases and J shed 0 bases, with 11 bases lying between them. Germline lookup yields CDR1 MDHEN and CDR2 SYDVKM. The CDR3 sequence is CASSFLRATNEKLFF. The CDR3 region has the DNA TGTGCCAGCAGCTTCCTCCGTGCAACTAATGAAAAACTGTTTTTT.

The J gene is TRBJ1-2, the V gene TRBV6-1; unclear D gene. Looked up from germline, CDR1 is MNHNS and CDR2 is SASEGT. V was pared by 1 base and J by 3 bases, with 6 bases between. The CDR3 length is 13 residues. The CDR3 is CASSEGGYYGYTF. Here the CDR3 DNA reads TGTGCCAGCAGTGAAGGAGGGTACTATGGCTACACCTTC.

The chain joins TRBV29-1 to TRBJ2-3, with TRBD2 matching over 12 bases. Germline CDR1 is SQVTM and CDR2 is ANQGSEA. Losses at the gene ends were 6 bases for V and 3 bases for J; bases not matched to a gene: 7. This CDR3 contains 15 residues. The CDR3 DNA sequence: TGCAGCGTCCTTCTAGCGGGAGGGCCGACAGATACGCAGTATTTT. It codes for CSVLLAGGPTDTQYF.

This chain connects TRBV6-2 or TRBV6-3 to TRBJ2-4; no definite D call. Germline V gives CDR1 MNHEY, CDR2 SVGEGT. The CDR3 is 14 residues long. Deletions cut 6 bases from V and 2 bases from J, with 11 bases between. CDR3: CASSSHGTKNIQYF. CDR3 bases: TGTGCCAGCAGCTCACACGGCACCAAAAACATTCAGTACTTC.

The chain joins TRBV18 to TRBJ2-2; no reliable D call. The CDR3 is 13 residues long. From germline, CDR1 is KGHSH and CDR2 LQKENI. V lost 0 bases, J lost 9 bases, and 8 bases lay in between. CDR3 residues: CASSPPGLRELFF. DNA for the CDR3: TGTGCCAGCTCACCACCGGGTTTAAGGGAGCTGTTTTTT.

The chain links TRBV3-1 (or the pseudogene TRBV3-2) to TRBJ2-3, with 9 nucleotides matching TRBD1. J gave up 7 bases and V 4 bases, and 15 bases lay outside the gene matches. From germline, CDR1 is LGHDT and CDR2 YNNKEL (reference sequence). The length of the CDR3 is 17 residues. The CDR3 DNA is TGTGCCAGCAGCCCCTTGTTGTCGGGACAGGGTGGACATACGCAGTATTTT. Residues: CASSPLLSGQGGHTQYF.

The gene calls are TRBV10-3 and TRBJ2-3; TRBD1 is a possible D gene (6 bases). Trimming shortened V by 10 bases and J by 0 bases, and 14 bases separated the two germline ends. The germline gives CDR1 ENHRY, CDR2 SYGVKD. The CDR3 totals 14 residues. This CDR3 is CATSDSTSTDTQYF. As DNA, the CDR3 is TGTGCCACCTCGGACAGCACTAGCACAGATACGCAGTATTTT.

The V and J genes are TRBV7-8 and TRBJ2-7; no clear D gene. Germline V gene lookup returns CDR1 SGHVS and CDR2 FQNEAQ. V dropped 5 bases and J dropped 0 bases, with 8 bases sitting between them. The CDR3 runs 13 residues. The CDR3 sequence is CASSASSSYEQYF. The DNA for the CDR3 is TGTGCCAGCAGCGCCAGTAGCTCCTACGAGCAGTACTTC.

The chain combines TRBV2 with TRBJ1-4, with D maybe TRBD1 (6 bases). V was pared by 6 bases and J by 2 bases, with 10 bases between. The germline V gene has CDR1 SNHLY and CDR2 FYNNEI. The CDR3 contains 14 residues. Here the CDR3 DNA reads TGTGCCAGCAGGCTGACAGGCACTAATGAAAAACTGTTTTTT. Translated, it gives CASRLTGTNEKLFF. Full variable domain (outside the CDR3, taken from reference TRBV2 and TRBJ1-4): EPEVTQTPSHQVTQMGQEVILRCVPISNHLYFYWYRQILGQKVEFLVSFYNNEISEKSEIFDDQFSVERPDGSNFTLKIRSTKLEDSAMYFCASRLTGTNEKLFFGSGTQLSVL.

The CDR3 region is CASSYNYQETQYF. In DNA, the CDR3 is TGTGCCAGCAGTTATAACTACCAAGAGACCCAGTACTTC. The V and J genes are TRBV6-2 or TRBV6-3 and TRBJ2-5; D is undetermined. The CDR3 has 13 residues. Germline assignment: CDR1 MNHEY and CDR2 SVGEGT. The V gene lost 3 bases and the J gene lost 0 bases, with 5 bases spanning the gap.

This clone came up once. The genes are TRBV3-1 (or the pseudogene TRBV3-2) and TRBJ2-2; either TRBD1 or TRBD2 may supply D (7 bases each). The CDR3 contains 16 residues. Trimming removed 4 bases from V and 5 bases from J, with 17 bases in between. The germline V gene encodes CDR1 LGHDT and CDR2 YNNKEL (reference sequence). The CDR3, as DNA: TGTGCCAGCAGCCCCAACAGGGGAGGGAGGACCGGGGAGCTGTTTTTT. Amino acid sequence: CASSPNRGGRTGELFF.

The CDR3 DNA reads as TGTGCCAGCAGTTTCGCGGGAGAGCCCTACGAGCAGTACTTC. It yields the protein CASSFAGEPYEQYF. V usage is TRBV27 and J usage is TRBJ2-7, with 7 positions matching TRBD2. The CDR3 runs to 14 residues. Germline V lookup: CDR1 MNHEY, CDR2 SMNVEV (reference sequence). V trimming: 3 bases; J trimming: 2 bases; junction bases outside the gene matches: 4.

The count of this clone is one. This chain links TRBV7-2 with TRBJ2-3; D is uncertain. Looked up from germline, CDR1 is SGHTA and CDR2 is FQGNSA. This CDR3 has 16 residues. Trimming left V 5 bases short and J 0 bases short, with 15 bases between. CDR3 loop: CASSQQPAVSTDTQYF. The CDR3 region has the DNA TGTGCCAGCAGCCAGCAGCCGGCGGTTAGCACAGATACGCAGTATTTT.

Comment on this clone: The junction shows a germline mismatch at one end, possibly a read error. The J gene is TRBJ1-1, the V gene TRBV10-2, with D perhaps matching TRBD1 (6 bases). Germline CDR1 is WSHSY and CDR2 is SAAADI. CDR3 length equals 14 residues. The CDR3 DNA is TGCGCCCGCAGGGGCCCGGGGGCGAGCACTGAAGCTTTCTTT. Its translation: CARRGPGASTEAFF.

V is TRBV6-5 and J is TRBJ2-1, with 10 bases that match TRBD1. Germline CDR1 MNHEY, CDR2 SVGAGI. The CDR3 spans 16 residues. Trimming at V came to 2 bases and at J to 11 bases, leaving 12 bases not matched to a gene. In nucleotides, the CDR3 is TGTGCCAGCAGTTACGTCCTACTAAGGGACAGGGGAAAGCAGTTCTTC. It translates to CASSYVLLRDRGKQFF.

The chain uses TRBV7-9 and TRBJ2-7; the match to TRBD2 covers 9 bases. V was clipped by 4 bases and J by 7 bases; unmatched bases: 11. This CDR3 is built from 15 residues. Germline V gene lookup returns CDR1 SEHNR and CDR2 FQNEAQ (reference sequence). The CDR3 sequence: CASSSGRGGIGEQYF. The CDR3, as DNA: TGTGCCAGCAGCTCCGGGCGGGGGGGAATCGGTGAGCAGTACTTC.

This clone appeared once. The genes are TRBV12-5 and TRBJ1-5, with TRBD1 matching 8 bases. The CDR3 length is 19 residues. V was pared by 6 bases and J by 0 bases, with 16 bases of the junction left unmatched. The germline V gene encodes CDR1 LGHNT and CDR2 FRNRAP. This CDR3 is CASGRRGPGVGYSNQPQHF. The CDR3 DNA sequence: TGTGCTAGTGGACGCAGGGGGCCCGGTGTCGGTTATAGCAATCAGCCCCAGCATTTT.

This clone occurred a few times. The chain uses TRBV15 and TRBJ1-4; D not certain. This CDR3 has 15 amino acids. Trimming took off 0 bases at V and 5 bases at J, with 10 bases between the two ends. CDR1 is LNHNV and CDR2 is YYDKDF in the germline V gene (reference sequence). As DNA, the CDR3 is TGTGCCACCAGCAGAGATAGATCCGGGAATGAAAAACTGTTTTTT. Its translation is CATSRDRSGNEKLFF. The complete variable domain, with remaining parts taken from reference TRBV15 and TRBJ1-4, reads DAMVIQNPRYQVTQFGKPVTLSCSQTLNHNVMYWYQQKSSQAPKLLFHYYDKDFNNEADTPDNFQSRRPNTSFCFLDIRSPGLGDTAMYLCATSRDRSGNEKLFFGSGTQLSVL.

V and J are TRBV12-5 and TRBJ1-6; the D is unclear. Germline values: CDR1 LGHNT, CDR2 FRNRAP. The CDR3 contains 14 residues. The V end was cut by 5 bases, the J end by 5 bases, with 10 bases between. This CDR3 reads CASGTGKDNSPLHF. The CDR3 coding sequence is TGTGCTAGTGGTACCGGCAAAGATAATTCACCCCTCCACTTT.